These 24 T cell receptor beta chains were all obtained from the same sample, sequenced in a study of CD8+ T cells in alopecia areata. Extraction and reverse transcription of RNA yielded cDNA as the sequencing template. Profiled with immunoSEQ multiplex PCR; TCRdb holds only in-frame clones, not every one. The data contain 90,000 to 150,000 clones, more than 45% of them singletons. Treatment denoted: oral pan-JAK inhibitor, 5-10 mg twice daily. The input for sequencing was CD4+ T cells sorted from blood, taken at week 4, from a patient treated with tofacitinib. Every receptor here comes from a human donor with alopecia areata.

This clone has a handful of counts. Here the CDR3 reads CAWSEYRNTEAFF. CDR3 bases: TGTGCCTGGAGCGAATACAGGAACACTGAAGCTTTCTTT. The J gene is TRBJ1-1, the V gene TRBV30; D is unclear. CDR3 length: 13 amino acids. Germline V gene lookup returns CDR1 GTSNPN and CDR2 SVGIG (reference sequence). Trimming took 3 bases from V and 1 from J, leaving 9 bases between them.

The table lists this clone with a few counts. CDR3 sequence reads: CASSEAAGFGASNEQYF. CDR3 DNA: TGTGCCAGCAGTGAAGCGGCAGGTTTTGGGGCGTCTAACGAGCAGTACTTC. V and J are TRBV2 and TRBJ2-7; perhaps TRBD1 as D (5 bases). The V gene lost 0 bases and the J gene lost 5 bases, with 20 bases spanning the gap. The CDR3 runs to 17 residues. Germline V gene sequence: CDR1 SNHLY, CDR2 FYNNEI.

A remark on this clone: Other DNA sequences in this specimen translate into the identical CDR3. V and J are TRBV6-5 and TRBJ2-3; D unclear. The germline V gene has CDR1 MNHEY and CDR2 SVGAGI. The V and J ends lost 6 bases and 2 bases respectively, with 3 bases between them. CDR3 length: 11 residues. Written as DNA, the CDR3 is TGTGCCAGCAGATACACAGATACGCAGTATTTT. Translated, it gives CASRYTDTQYF.

In its sample, this clone was seen once. This chain links TRBV30 with TRBJ2-2; D gene unclear. This CDR3 is built from 14 residues. The V end was cut by 3 bases, the J end by 6 bases, with 14 bases between. Germline CDR1 reads GTSNPN; CDR2 reads SVGIG (reference sequence). The CDR3 bases are TGTGCCTGGAGCTTCTCCTCGTCGGCCGGGGAGCTGTTTTTT. It specifies CAWSFSSSAGELFF.

This clone was detected a few times. This rearrangement joins TRBV7-9 to TRBJ1-4; the D gene is possibly TRBD1 (5 bases). V lost 7 bases, J lost 4 bases, and 13 bases lay in between. Germline CDR1 reads SEHNR; CDR2 reads FQNEAQ (reference sequence). The CDR3 totals 14 residues. CDR3 coding DNA: TGTGCCAGCACCCCTGGGACCCGTAATGAAAAACTGTTTTTT. Translated, it gives CASTPGTRNEKLFF.

Only a few counts were recorded for this clone. The chain carries TRBV30 and TRBJ1-2, with D hard to call. This CDR3 contains 13 residues. V was pared by 0 bases and J by 2 bases, with 7 bases between. In germline, CDR1 is GTSNPN, CDR2 SVGIG (reference sequence). CDR3: CAWSVARNYGYTF. CDR3 in DNA: TGTGCCTGGAGTGTTGCCCGAAACTATGGCTACACCTTC.

Here the CDR3 DNA reads TGTGCCAGCTCACCACCGGAAAGGGAGCAACTAGAATCTAACTATGGCTACACCTTC. Its protein product is CASSPPEREQLESNYGYTF. This sequence joins TRBV18 and TRBJ1-2, with unresolved D. Germline V gene data show CDR1 as KGHSH and CDR2 as LQKENI. CDR3 length: 19 residues. V lost 0 bases to trimming and J lost 0 bases, with 20 bases between them. The variable domain in full, with the rest retrieved from reference TRBV18 and TRBJ1-2, is NAGVMQNPRHLVRRRGQEARLRCSPMKGHSHVYWYRQLPEEGLKFMVYLQKENIIDESGMPKERFSAEFPKEGPSILRIQQVVRGDSAAYFCASSPPEREQLESNYGYTFGSGTRLTVV.

This chain links TRBV7-9 with TRBJ2-5; TRBD1 aligns across 10 bases. Germline lookup yields CDR1 SEHNR and CDR2 FQNEAQ (reference sequence). The CDR3 runs to 17 residues. Trimming at V came to 6 bases and at J to 5 bases, leaving 15 bases not matched to a gene. CDR3 loop: CASSRALLDRGLETQYF. The CDR3 nucleotides read TGTGCCAGCAGTCGGGCCCTCCTAGACAGGGGGCTGGAGACCCAGTACTTC.

Only one count was recorded for this clone. The chain links TRBV5-1 to TRBJ2-7; TRBD1 aligns across 9 bases. This CDR3 is 14 amino acids long. V lost 5 bases, J lost 3 bases, and 6 bases stayed unmatched. Germline CDR1 reads SGHRS; CDR2 reads YFSETQ. The CDR3 sequence is CASSQGTGNYEQYF. The CDR3 region has the DNA TGCGCCAGCAGTCAAGGGACAGGGAACTACGAGCAGTACTTC.

The V and J genes are TRBV7-3 and TRBJ2-7, with a possible D match to TRBD2 (6 bases). Trimming cost V 2 bases and J 1 base, with 12 bases left between them. Germline assignment: CDR1 SGHTA and CDR2 FQGTGA. The CDR3 contains 15 residues. The CDR3 loop reads CASSLQAGFSYEQYF. The CDR3 coding sequence is TGTGCCAGCAGCTTACAGGCGGGGTTTTCCTACGAGCAGTACTTC.

This clone has only a few counts. The rearrangement joins TRBV19 to TRBJ1-1; TRBD1 aligns across 7 bases. From germline, CDR1 is LNHDA and CDR2 SQIVND (reference sequence). The junction had 11 bases not matched to a gene; V was cut back by 4 bases and J by 6 bases. This CDR3 region has 15 residues. The CDR3 coding sequence is TGTGCCAGTAGTAATACAGGGGAGGTTTCCCCTGAAGCTTTCTTT. Translating gives CASSNTGEVSPEAFF.

The rearrangement uses TRBV25-1 and TRBJ2-3, with a tentative D call TRBD1 (5 bases). Germline V gives CDR1 MGHDK, CDR2 SYGVNS. This CDR3 is built from 14 residues. V was pared by 6 bases and J by 0 bases, with 10 bases between. Here the CDR3 reads CASSPRASTDTQYF. For the CDR3, the DNA is TGTGCCAGCAGCCCCAGGGCCAGCACAGATACGCAGTATTTT.

This clone was seen a few times. CDR3 residues: CASSPREAGNQPQHF. The CDR3 bases are TGTGCCAGCTCACCAAGGGAGGCGGGAAATCAGCCCCAGCATTTT. The V call is TRBV18, the J call TRBJ1-5; D gene unclear. The germline gives CDR1 KGHSH, CDR2 LQKENI. The CDR3 consists of 15 residues. The V end lost 2 bases, the J end lost 4 bases, and 12 bases lay between the germline ends.

This clone has just a few counts. This chain connects TRBV6-6 to TRBJ1-5; tentative D call: TRBD1 (6 bases). There are 13 residues in the CDR3. Germline V gene sequence: CDR1 MNHNY, CDR2 SVGAGI (reference sequence). V lost 7 bases to trimming and J lost 3 bases, with 10 bases between them. This chain's CDR3 is CASKTGYNQPQHF. DNA for the CDR3: TGTGCCAGCAAGACAGGCTACAATCAGCCCCAGCATTTT.

V and J are TRBV2 and TRBJ1-1; D is undetermined. The germline gives CDR1 SNHLY, CDR2 FYNNEI. The CDR3 has 11 residues. The V end lost 8 bases, the J end lost 10 bases, and 14 bases lay between the germline ends. The CDR3 nucleotides read TGTGCCAGCGAGGCCGGCGGTACAGCTTTCTTT. This translates into CASEAGGTAFF.

This clone was seen once. V usage is TRBV29-1 and J usage is TRBJ1-4; possible D gene TRBD1, 6 bases. Germline V CDR1 and CDR2: SQVTM, ANQGSEA. V was cut by 6 bases and J by 7 bases, with 15 bases left in between. This CDR3 is 13 amino acids long. The CDR3 sequence: CSVAGTSSEKLFF. For the CDR3, the DNA is TGCAGCGTGGCCGGGACATCGAGTGAAAAACTGTTTTTT.

In DNA form, the CDR3 reads TGTGCCACCAGCAGCCCCGGGGACGAGCAGTACTTC. This codes for CATSSPGDEQYF. The chain carries TRBV15 and TRBJ2-7; TRBD2 is a possible D gene (5 bases). Germline CDR1 reads LNHNV; CDR2 reads YYDKDF (reference sequence). V was cut by 3 bases and J by 5 bases, with 8 bases left in between. This CDR3 is built from 12 residues.

The chain has TRBV29-1 and TRBJ2-7, with D possibly being TRBD1 (6 bases). Between the trimmed V and J ends, which lost 7 bases and 4 bases, there was a span of 23 bases. The CDR3 spans 15 residues. CDR1 is SQVTM, CDR2 ANQGSEA, per germline. DNA of the CDR3: TGCAGCGGAGTTGTTCCGCGGACAGATAAATACGAGCAGTACTTC. Translation: CSGVVPRTDKYEQYF.

Only one count was recorded for this clone. The chain couples TRBV6-5 to TRBJ2-7; a weak D match, TRBD1 (6 bases). The V end lost 7 bases, the J end lost 6 bases, and 19 bases lay between the germline ends. This CDR3 has 14 residues. Germline lookup yields CDR1 MNHEY and CDR2 SVGAGI. CDR3 amino acids: CASTDRGKGSEQYF. The DNA for the CDR3 is TGTGCCAGCACCGATAGGGGGAAAGGGAGCGAGCAGTACTTC.

This CDR3 is CAWSVRTWELNEQFF. DNA of the CDR3: TGTGCCTGGAGTGTACGGACTTGGGAACTCAATGAGCAGTTCTTC. The chain couples TRBV30 to TRBJ2-1; D might be TRBD2 (5 bases). The germline V and J ends were trimmed by 0 bases and 6 bases, with 15 bases remaining between them. CDR1 is GTSNPN and CDR2 is SVGIG in the germline V gene (reference sequence). The CDR3 runs to 15 residues. The variable domain in full, completed from reference TRBV30 and TRBJ2-1, reads SQTIHQWPATLVQPVGSPLSLECTVEGTSNPNLYWYRQAAGRGLQLLFYSVGIGQISSEVPQNLSASRPQDRQFILSSKKLLLSDSGFYLCAWSVRTWELNEQFFGPGTRLTVL.

This clone was detected only a few times. This sequence joins TRBV7-9 and TRBJ2-1; 7 bases are shared with TRBD1. The CDR3 is 15 amino acids. Per germline, CDR1 SEHNR and CDR2 FQNEAQ (reference sequence). The V gene end was trimmed by 6 bases and the J gene end by 7 bases; junction bases not matched to a gene: 12. The CDR3 region is CASRNRGPTPNEQFF. The CDR3 DNA sequence: TGTGCCAGCAGAAACAGGGGCCCCACGCCTAATGAGCAGTTCTTC. Based on the CDR3 plus reference TRBV7-9 and TRBJ2-1, the full variable domain is DTGVSQNPRHKITKRGQNVTFRCDPISEHNRLYWYRQTLGQGPEFLTYFQNEAQLEKSRLLSDRFSAERPKGSFSTLEIQRTEQGDSAMYLCASRNRGPTPNEQFFGPGTRLTVL.

This chain links TRBV5-1 with TRBJ2-2; D is undetermined. V was shortened by 0 bases and J by 2 bases, with 5 bases between the two germline ends. Germline values: CDR1 SGHRS, CDR2 YFSETQ. The CDR3 runs to 14 residues. The CDR3 nucleotides read TGCGCCAGCAGCTTGGACCCAAACACCGGGGAGCTGTTTTTT. Its protein product is CASSLDPNTGELFF.

CDR3 DNA sequence: TGTGCCATCGGGCGGGGGAATGAGCAGTTCTTC. Translated: CAIGRGNEQFF. V and J are TRBV11-2 and TRBJ2-1, with TRBD2 matching 7 bases. The V gene's germline CDR1 is SGHAT and CDR2 FQNNGV. Unmatched junction bases numbered 4, after V lost 10 bases and J lost 7 bases. The CDR3 runs 11 residues.

This chain connects TRBV30 to TRBJ1-1, with TRBD1 matching 8 bases. This CDR3 contains 14 residues. The J segment lost 4 bases and the V segment lost 4 bases, leaving 8 bases of the junction unmatched. The V gene's germline CDR1 is GTSNPN and CDR2 SVGIG (reference sequence). The CDR3 region is CAWTQDRVGTEAFF. CDR3 DNA sequence: TGTGCCTGGACCCAGGACAGGGTGGGCACTGAAGCTTTCTTT.